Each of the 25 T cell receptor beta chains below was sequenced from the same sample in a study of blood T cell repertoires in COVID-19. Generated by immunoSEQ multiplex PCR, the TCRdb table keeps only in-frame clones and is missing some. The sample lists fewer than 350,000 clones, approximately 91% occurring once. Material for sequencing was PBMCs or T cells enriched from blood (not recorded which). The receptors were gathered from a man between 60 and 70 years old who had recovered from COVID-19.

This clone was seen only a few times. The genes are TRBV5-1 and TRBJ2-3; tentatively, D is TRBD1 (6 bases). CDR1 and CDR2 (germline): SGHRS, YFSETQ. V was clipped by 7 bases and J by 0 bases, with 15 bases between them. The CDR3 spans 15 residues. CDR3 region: CASARGDSSTDTQYF. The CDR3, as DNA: TGCGCCAGCGCCAGGGGAGATTCTAGCACAGATACGCAGTATTTT.

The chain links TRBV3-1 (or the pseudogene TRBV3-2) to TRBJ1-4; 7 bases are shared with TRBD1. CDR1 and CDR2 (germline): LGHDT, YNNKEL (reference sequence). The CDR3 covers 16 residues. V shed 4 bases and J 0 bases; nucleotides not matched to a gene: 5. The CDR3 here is CASSPLGQPTNEKLFF. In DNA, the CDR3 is TGTGCCAGCAGCCCCCTGGGACAGCCAACTAATGAAAAACTGTTTTTT.

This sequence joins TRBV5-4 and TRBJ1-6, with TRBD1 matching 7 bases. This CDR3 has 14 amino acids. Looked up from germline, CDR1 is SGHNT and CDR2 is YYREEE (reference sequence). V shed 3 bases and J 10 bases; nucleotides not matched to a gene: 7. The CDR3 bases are TGTGCCAGCAGCTACGACAGGGATCAATCACCCCTCCACTTT. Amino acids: CASSYDRDQSPLHF.

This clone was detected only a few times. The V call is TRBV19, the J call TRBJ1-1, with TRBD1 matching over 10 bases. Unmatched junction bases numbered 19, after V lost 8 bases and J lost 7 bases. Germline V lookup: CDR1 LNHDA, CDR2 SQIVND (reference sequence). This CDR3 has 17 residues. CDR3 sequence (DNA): TGTGCCAGTGTCACTAGACCTCGTCCCGGGACAGGGGATGAAGCTTTCTTT. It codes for CASVTRPRPGTGDEAFF. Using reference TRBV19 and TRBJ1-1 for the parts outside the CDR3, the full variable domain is DGGITQSPKYLFRKEGQNVTLSCEQNLNHDAMYWYRQDPGQGLRLIYYSQIVNDFQKGDIAEGYSVSREKKESFPLTVTSAQKNPTAFYLCASVTRPRPGTGDEAFFGQGTRLTVV.

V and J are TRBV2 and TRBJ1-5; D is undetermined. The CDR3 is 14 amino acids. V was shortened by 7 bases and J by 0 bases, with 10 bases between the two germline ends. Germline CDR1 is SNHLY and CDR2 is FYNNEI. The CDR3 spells CASTLRRSNQPQHF. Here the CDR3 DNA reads TGTGCCAGCACCCTGCGGCGTAGCAATCAGCCCCAGCATTTT.

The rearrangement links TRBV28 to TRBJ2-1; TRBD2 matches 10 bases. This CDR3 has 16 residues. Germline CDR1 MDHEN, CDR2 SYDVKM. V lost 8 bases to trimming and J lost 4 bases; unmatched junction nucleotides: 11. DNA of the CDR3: TGTGCCAGCGGCATCTCGTCTAGCGGGAGTTACAATGAGCAGTTCTTC. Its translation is CASGISSSGSYNEQFF.

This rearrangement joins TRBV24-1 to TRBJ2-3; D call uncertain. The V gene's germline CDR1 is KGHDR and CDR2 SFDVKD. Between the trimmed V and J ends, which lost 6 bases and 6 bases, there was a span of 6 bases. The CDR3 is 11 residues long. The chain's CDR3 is CATSLQDTQYF. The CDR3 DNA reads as TGTGCCACCAGTCTCCAGGATACGCAGTATTTT.

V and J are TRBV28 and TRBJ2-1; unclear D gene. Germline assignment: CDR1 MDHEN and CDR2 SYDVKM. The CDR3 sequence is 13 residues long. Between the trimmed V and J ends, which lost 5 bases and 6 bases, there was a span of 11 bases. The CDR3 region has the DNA TGTGCCAGCAGTATACCGGTTGTCAATGAGCAGTTCTTC. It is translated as CASSIPVVNEQFF.

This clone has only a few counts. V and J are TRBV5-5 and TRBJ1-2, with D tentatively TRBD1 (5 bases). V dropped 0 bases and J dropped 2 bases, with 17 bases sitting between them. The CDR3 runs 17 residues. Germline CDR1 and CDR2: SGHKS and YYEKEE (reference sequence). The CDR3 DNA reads TGTGCCAGCAGCTTGGAGCAATGGAGAACAGGAAACTATGGCTACACCTTC. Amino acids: CASSLEQWRTGNYGYTF.

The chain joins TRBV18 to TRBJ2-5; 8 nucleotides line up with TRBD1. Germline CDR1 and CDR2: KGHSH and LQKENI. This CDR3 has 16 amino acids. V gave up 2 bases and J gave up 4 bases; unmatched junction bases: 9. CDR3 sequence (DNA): TGTGCCAGCTCACCAACGAGACAGGGGTACTCAGAGACCCAGTACTTC. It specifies CASSPTRQGYSETQYF.

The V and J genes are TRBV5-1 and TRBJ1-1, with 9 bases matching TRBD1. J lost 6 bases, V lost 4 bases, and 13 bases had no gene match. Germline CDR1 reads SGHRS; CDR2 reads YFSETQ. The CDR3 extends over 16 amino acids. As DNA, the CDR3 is TGCGCCAGCAGCCTTACGGGACAGGGTTGGGACGCTGAAGCTTTCTTT. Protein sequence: CASSLTGQGWDAEAFF.

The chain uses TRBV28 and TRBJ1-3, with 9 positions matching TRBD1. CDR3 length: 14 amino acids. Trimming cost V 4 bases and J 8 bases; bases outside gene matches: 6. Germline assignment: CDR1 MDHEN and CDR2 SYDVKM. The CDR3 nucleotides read TGTGCCAGCAGTTCGCCGGACAGGGGCCACACCATATATTTT. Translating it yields CASSSPDRGHTIYF.

CDR3 in amino acids: CASSLPQGADEQYF. The CDR3 coding sequence is TGTGCCAGCAGCTTACCGCAGGGGGCCGACGAGCAGTACTTC. The chain joins TRBV7-2 to TRBJ2-7; 8 bases line up with TRBD1. The length of the CDR3 is 14 residues. V lost 2 bases to trimming and J lost 5 bases; unmatched junction nucleotides: 5. CDR1 and CDR2 from the germline V gene are SGHTA and FQGNSA.

The CDR3, as DNA: TGTGCCAGCTCACCGCGCCGGACTAGCGGGAGGAACAATGAGCAGTTCTTC. Translated, it gives CASSPRRTSGRNNEQFF. The chain combines TRBV18 with TRBJ2-1; 14 bases are a match to TRBD2. The CDR3 totals 17 residues. Germline CDR1 and CDR2: KGHSH and LQKENI. The J segment lost 5 bases and the V segment lost 3 bases, leaving 6 bases of the junction unmatched. Together with reference TRBV18 and TRBJ2-1, the CDR3 gives the full variable domain: NAGVMQNPRHLVRRRGQEARLRCSPMKGHSHVYWYRQLPEEGLKFMVYLQKENIIDESGMPKERFSAEFPKEGPSILRIQQVVRGDSAAYFCASSPRRTSGRNNEQFFGPGTRLTVL.

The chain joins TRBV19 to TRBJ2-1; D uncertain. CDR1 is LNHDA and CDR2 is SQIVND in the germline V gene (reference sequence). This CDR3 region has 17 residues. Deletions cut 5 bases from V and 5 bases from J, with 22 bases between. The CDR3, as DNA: TGTGCCAGTAGTCGCCCCCGAACAGTAGGCATTAACAATGAGCAGTTCTTC. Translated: CASSRPRTVGINNEQFF.

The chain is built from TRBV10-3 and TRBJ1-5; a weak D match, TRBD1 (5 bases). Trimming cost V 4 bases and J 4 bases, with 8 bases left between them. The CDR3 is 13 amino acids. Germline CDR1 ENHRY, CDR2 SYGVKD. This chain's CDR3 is CAISAGPNQPQHF. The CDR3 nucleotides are TGTGCCATCAGTGCAGGGCCTAATCAGCCCCAGCATTTT.

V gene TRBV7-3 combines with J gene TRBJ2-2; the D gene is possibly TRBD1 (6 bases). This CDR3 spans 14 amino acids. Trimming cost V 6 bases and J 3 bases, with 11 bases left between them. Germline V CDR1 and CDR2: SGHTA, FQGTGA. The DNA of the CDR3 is TGTGCCAGCAGTTCGAACAGGGACACCGGGGAGCTGTTTTTT. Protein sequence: CASSSNRDTGELFF.

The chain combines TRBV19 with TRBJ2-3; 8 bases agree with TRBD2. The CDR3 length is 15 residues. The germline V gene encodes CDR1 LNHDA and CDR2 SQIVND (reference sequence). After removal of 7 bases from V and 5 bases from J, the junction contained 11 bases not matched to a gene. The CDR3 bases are TGTGCCAGTACCGCCTGGGGGACTAGTCGAGATACGCAGTATTTT. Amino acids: CASTAWGTSRDTQYF.

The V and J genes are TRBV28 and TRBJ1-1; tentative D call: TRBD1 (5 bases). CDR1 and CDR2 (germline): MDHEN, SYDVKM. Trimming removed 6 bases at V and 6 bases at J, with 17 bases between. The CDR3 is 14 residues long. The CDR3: CASSPLGRRAEAFF. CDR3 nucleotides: TGTGCCAGCAGCCCCTTGGGGCGGAGGGCTGAAGCTTTCTTT.

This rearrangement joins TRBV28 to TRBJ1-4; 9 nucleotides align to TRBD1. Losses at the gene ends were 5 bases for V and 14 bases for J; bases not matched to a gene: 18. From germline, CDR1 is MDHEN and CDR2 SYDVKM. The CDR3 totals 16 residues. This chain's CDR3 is CASSRTGGQGMKRLFF. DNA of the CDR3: TGTGCCAGCAGTCGCACTGGGGGACAGGGAATGAAAAGGCTGTTTTTT.

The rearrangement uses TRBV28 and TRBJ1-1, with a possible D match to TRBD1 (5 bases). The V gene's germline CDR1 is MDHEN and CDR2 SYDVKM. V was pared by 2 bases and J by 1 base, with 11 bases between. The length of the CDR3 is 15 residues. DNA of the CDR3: TGTGCCAGCAGTTTACCCCACAGGAGGAACACTGAAGCTTTCTTT. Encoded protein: CASSLPHRRNTEAFF.

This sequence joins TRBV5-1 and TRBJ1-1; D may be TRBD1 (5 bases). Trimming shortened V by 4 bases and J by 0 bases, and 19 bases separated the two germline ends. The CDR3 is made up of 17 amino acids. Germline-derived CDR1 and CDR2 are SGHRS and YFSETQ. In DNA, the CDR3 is TGCGCCAGCAGCCCTTGGGTTAAGCCGACAGTGAACACTGAAGCTTTCTTT. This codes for CASSPWVKPTVNTEAFF.

CDR3 sequence reads: CASSTGQGDTGELFF. The CDR3 nucleotides read TGTGCCAGCAGTACGGGACAGGGGGACACCGGGGAGCTGTTTTTT. The V gene is TRBV28, the J gene TRBJ2-2, with 11 positions matching TRBD1. CDR1 is MDHEN, CDR2 SYDVKM, per germline. Trimming at V came to 5 bases and at J to 3 bases, leaving 2 bases not matched to a gene. The CDR3 consists of 15 residues.

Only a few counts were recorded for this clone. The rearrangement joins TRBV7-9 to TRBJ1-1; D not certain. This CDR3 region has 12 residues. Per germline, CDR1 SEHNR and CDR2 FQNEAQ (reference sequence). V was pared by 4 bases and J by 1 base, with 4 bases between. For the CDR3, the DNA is TGTGCCAGCAGCTCCCAGAACACTGAAGCTTTCTTT. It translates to CASSSQNTEAFF.

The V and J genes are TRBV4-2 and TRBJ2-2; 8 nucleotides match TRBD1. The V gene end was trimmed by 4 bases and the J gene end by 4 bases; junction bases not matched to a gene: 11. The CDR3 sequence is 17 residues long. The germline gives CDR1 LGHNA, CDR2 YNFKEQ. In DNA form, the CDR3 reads TGTGCCAGCAGCCCCCCCGACAGGGGAGACGGCACCGGGGAGCTGTTTTTT. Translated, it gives CASSPPDRGDGTGELFF.